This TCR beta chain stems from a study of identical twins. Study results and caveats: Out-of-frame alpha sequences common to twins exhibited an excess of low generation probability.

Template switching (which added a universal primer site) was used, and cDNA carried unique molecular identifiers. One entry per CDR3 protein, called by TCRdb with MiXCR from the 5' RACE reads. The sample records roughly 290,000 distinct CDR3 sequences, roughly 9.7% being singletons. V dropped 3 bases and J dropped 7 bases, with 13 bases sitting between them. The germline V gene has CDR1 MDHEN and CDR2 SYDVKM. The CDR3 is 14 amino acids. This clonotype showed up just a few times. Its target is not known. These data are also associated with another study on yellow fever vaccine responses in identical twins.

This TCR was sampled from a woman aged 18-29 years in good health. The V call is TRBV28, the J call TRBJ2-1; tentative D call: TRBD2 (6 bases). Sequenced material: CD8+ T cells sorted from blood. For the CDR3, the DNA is TGTGCCAGCAGTTTTCTGCCAGGAGGGAATGAGCAGTTCTTC. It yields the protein CASSFLPGGNEQFF.